Given below is one T cell receptor (beta chain) in context. Antigen specificity is unknown. The primer mix had 60 Vbeta and 13 Jbeta primers. Some clones are missing from TCRdb's copy, which holds only in-frame ones; the method was immunoSEQ multiplex PCR. The sample gives some 140,000 clones, roughly 80% of which show up once; approximately 10% is in the top ten. Germline values: CDR1 MNHNY, CDR2 SVGAGI (reference sequence). This CDR3 is 14 amino acids long. V shed 7 bases and J 2 bases; nucleotides not matched to a gene: 7. This record belongs to a study of cytomegalovirus exposure and HLA in healthy donors. About the study: Of 398 genotyped donors, approximately 84% clustered with self-reported Caucasian donors. General study points: Analysis was performed later, and it showed HLA-associated TCR beta chains to be more clonally expanded than equally common others. A later analysis found most CMV-associated TCR beta chains apparently HLA-restricted. Reportedly, TCR beta sequences accurately predicted HLA-A and HLA-B alleles in most subjects.

The TCR was taken from a woman in her forties or fifties in good health and CMV-seropositive. Material: PBMCs. The rearrangement links TRBV6-6 to TRBJ2-7; 8 bases are a match to TRBD1. The CDR3 DNA sequence: TGTGCCAGCAACGACAGGGGCCCCACCTACGAGCAGTACTTC. It encodes CASNDRGPTYEQYF.